This T cell receptor beta chain was identified during a study of T cell changes during pregnancy in multiple sclerosis. Assay: immunoSEQ multiplex PCR; the TCRdb copy retains only in-frame clones and omits some. The sample includes tens of thousands of clones, around 91% of them seen just once. Unmatched junction bases numbered 12, after V lost 2 bases and J lost 3 bases. Germline-derived CDR1 and CDR2 are LGHNA and YNFKEQ. The length of the CDR3 is 17 residues. The specimen comprised peripheral blood, sampled after pregnancy. The V and J genes are TRBV4-2 and TRBJ1-2; 7 nucleotides agree with TRBD1. The receptor was isolated from a female donor in good health, enrolled as a control in a pregnancy study. Here the CDR3 DNA reads TGTGCCAGCAGCCAACCTTACAGGGGAAGGTCATACTATGGCTACACCTTC. Amino acids: CASSQPYRGRSYYGYTF.